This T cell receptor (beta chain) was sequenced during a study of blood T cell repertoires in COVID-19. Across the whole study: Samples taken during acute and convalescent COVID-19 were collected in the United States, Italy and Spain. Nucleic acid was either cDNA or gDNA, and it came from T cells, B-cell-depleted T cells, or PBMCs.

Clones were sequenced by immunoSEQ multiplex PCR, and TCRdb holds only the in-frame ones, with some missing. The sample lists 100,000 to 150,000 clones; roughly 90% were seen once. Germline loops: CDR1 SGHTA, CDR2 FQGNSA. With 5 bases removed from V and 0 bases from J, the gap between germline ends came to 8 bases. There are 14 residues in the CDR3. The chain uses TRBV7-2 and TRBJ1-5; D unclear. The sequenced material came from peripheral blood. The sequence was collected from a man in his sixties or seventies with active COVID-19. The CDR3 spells CASSPRNSNQPQHF. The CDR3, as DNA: TGTGCCAGCAGCCCCAGAAATAGCAATCAGCCCCAGCATTTT.